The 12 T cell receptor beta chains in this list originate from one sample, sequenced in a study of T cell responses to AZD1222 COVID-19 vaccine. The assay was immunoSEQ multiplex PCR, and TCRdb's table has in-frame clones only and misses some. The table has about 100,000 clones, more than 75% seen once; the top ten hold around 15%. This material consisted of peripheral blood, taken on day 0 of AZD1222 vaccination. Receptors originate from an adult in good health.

In nucleotides, the CDR3 is TGTGCCAGCAGTTTAAGCGCCGCGGGTCATCAGTTCTTC. This gives the protein CASSLSAAGHQFF. V gene TRBV12-3 or TRBV12-4 combines with J gene TRBJ2-1; tentatively, D is TRBD2 (5 bases). The ends were cut back, 2 bases at V and 13 bases at J, with 15 bases in the middle. There are 13 residues in the CDR3.

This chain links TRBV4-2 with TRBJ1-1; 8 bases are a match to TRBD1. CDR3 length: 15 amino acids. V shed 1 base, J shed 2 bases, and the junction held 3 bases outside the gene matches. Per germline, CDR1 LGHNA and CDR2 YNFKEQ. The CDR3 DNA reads TGTGCCAGCAGCCAAGTAGACAGGGGAAACACTGAAGCTTTCTTT. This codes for CASSQVDRGNTEAFF.

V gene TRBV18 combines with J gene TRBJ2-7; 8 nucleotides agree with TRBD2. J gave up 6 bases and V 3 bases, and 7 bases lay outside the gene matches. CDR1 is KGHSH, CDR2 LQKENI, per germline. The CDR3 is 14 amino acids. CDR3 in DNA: TGTGCCAGCTCACCTAAGCGGGAGCCCCCCGAGCAGTACTTC. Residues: CASSPKREPPEQYF.

The CDR3 reads CASSEQGHTEAFF. The CDR3 bases are TGCGCCAGCAGTGAGCAGGGGCACACTGAAGCTTTCTTT. This chain connects TRBV10-2 to TRBJ1-1, with a tentative D call TRBD1 (6 bases). V was shortened by 2 bases and J by 3 bases, with 7 bases between the two germline ends. The CDR3 is 13 residues long. Germline CDR1 WSHSY, CDR2 SAAADI.

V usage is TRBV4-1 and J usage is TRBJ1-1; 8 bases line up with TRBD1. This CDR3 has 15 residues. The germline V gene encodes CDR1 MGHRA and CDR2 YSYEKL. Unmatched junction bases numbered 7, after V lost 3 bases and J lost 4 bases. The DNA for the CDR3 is TGCGCCAGCAGCCACATAACAGGGGGAGGCACTGAAGCTTTCTTT. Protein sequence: CASSHITGGGTEAFF.

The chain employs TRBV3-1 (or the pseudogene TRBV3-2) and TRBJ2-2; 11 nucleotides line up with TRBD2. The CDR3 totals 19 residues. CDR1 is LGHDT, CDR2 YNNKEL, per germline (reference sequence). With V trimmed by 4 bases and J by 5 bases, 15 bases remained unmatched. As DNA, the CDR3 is TGTGCCAGCAGCCGTCCGGGACTAGCGGACCTAGAGGGAACCGGGGAGCTGTTTTTT. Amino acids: CASSRPGLADLEGTGELFF.

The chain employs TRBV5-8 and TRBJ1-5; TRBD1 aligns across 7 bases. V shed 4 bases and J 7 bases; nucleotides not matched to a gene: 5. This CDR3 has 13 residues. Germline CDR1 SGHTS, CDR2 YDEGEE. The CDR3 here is CASSTGARQPQHF. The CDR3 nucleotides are TGTGCCAGCAGCACAGGGGCCCGGCAGCCCCAGCATTTT.

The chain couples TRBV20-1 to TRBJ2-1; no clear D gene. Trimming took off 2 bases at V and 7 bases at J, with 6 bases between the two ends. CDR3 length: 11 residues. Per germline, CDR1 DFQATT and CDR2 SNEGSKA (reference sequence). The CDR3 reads CSARKGNEQFF. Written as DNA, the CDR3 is TGCAGTGCTAGAAAAGGAAATGAGCAGTTCTTC.

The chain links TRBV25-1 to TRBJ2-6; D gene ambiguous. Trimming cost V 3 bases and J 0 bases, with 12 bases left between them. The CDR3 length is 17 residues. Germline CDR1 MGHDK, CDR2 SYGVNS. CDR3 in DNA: TGTGCCAGCAGTGAGTTGACACCTAACTCTGGGGCCAACGTCCTGACTTTC. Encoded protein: CASSELTPNSGANVLTF.

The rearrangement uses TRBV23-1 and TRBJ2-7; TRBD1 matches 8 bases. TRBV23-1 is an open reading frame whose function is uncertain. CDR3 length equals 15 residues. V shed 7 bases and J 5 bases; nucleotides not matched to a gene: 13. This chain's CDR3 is CASNQNQTGANEQYF. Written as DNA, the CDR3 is TGCGCCAGCAACCAAAATCAGACAGGGGCGAACGAGCAGTACTTC.

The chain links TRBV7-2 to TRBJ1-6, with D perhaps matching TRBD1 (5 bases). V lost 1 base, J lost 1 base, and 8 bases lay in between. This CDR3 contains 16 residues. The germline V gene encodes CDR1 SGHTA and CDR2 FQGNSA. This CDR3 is CASSLGPGSYNSPLHF. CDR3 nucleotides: TGTGCCAGCAGCTTAGGTCCAGGGTCCTATAATTCACCCCTCCACTTT.

CDR3 sequence reads: CASSRNRGNQPQHF. The CDR3 nucleotides read TGTGCCAGCAGTAGAAACAGGGGGAATCAGCCCCAGCATTTT. The J gene is TRBJ1-5, the V gene TRBV27; 8 nucleotides match TRBD1. CDR1 and CDR2 from the germline V gene are MNHEY and SMNVEV (reference sequence). The CDR3 covers 14 residues. Trimming took 5 bases from V and 4 from J; bases not matched to a gene: 4.